These 20 T cell receptor beta chains came from one sample sequenced in a study of naive and memory T cell subsets. Study-level results: Possibly reflecting memory cells re-expressing CD45RA, a few larger clonotypes occurred in naive repertoires, especially CD8.

No antigen has been assigned to these receptors. Both TRBC1 and TRBC2 were covered by a beta constant-region primer of two equimolar oligonucleotides. Ligated cDNA was amplified by four rounds of PCR with nested alpha and beta constant-region primers and SP2. TCRdb re-called the UMI-ligation and nested PCR reads through MiXCR, storing one row per CDR3 protein. The profile shows around 83,000 distinct CDR3 sequences, over 9% of them singletons. The sequenced material came from naive CD4+ T cells from blood. The origin of the receptors is a human donor in good health.

The chain joins TRBV20-1 to TRBJ1-3; TRBD1 matches 7 bases. Trimming at V came to 6 bases and at J to 2 bases, leaving 7 bases not matched to a gene. Germline V CDR1 and CDR2: DFQATT, SNEGSKA (reference sequence). The CDR3 has 14 residues. Here the CDR3 DNA reads TGCAGTGCCCTCAGGGGGGGCGCTGGAAACACCATATATTTT. This codes for CSALRGGAGNTIYF.

This sequence joins TRBV6-2 or TRBV6-3 and TRBJ2-7, with D unclear. The CDR3 contains 13 residues. The germline V gene has CDR1 MNHEY and CDR2 SVGEGT. V lost 0 bases to trimming and J lost 9 bases, with 12 bases between them. The CDR3 DNA is TGTGCCAGCAGTTACTCAAGGACCTCCGGGCAGTACTTC. This translates into CASSYSRTSGQYF.

V is TRBV20-1 and J is TRBJ2-7, with D possibly TRBD2 on 6 matching bases. V was trimmed by 0 bases and J by 7 bases, leaving 13 bases between them. CDR3 length: 13 residues. Germline CDR1 reads DFQATT; CDR2 reads SNEGSKA (reference sequence). CDR3 in amino acids: CSARDGPSGEQYF. The CDR3 DNA follows: TGCAGTGCTAGAGATGGCCCCAGCGGGGAGCAGTACTTC.

The gene calls are TRBV3-1 and TRBJ1-1, with D unresolved. This CDR3 contains 12 residues. The germline V gene has CDR1 LGHDT and CDR2 YNNKEL (reference sequence). Trimming cost V 6 bases and J 0 bases, with 5 bases left between them. CDR3 loop: CASSFVNTEAFF. The CDR3 DNA reads as TGTGCCAGCAGTTTTGTGAACACTGAAGCTTTCTTT.

On this clonotype itself: A junction boundary mismatches the germline segment, possibly from a read error. This sequence joins TRBV4-3 and TRBJ1-1; no clear D. In germline, CDR1 is LGHNA, CDR2 YSLEER. CDR3 length equals 16 residues. CDR3 protein: CASRQVPPGRNTEAFF. The CDR3 DNA sequence: TGCGCCAGCAGACAAGTCCCCCCCGGGCGGAACACTGAAGCTTTCTTT.

This clonotype turned up a few times. V usage is TRBV30 and J usage is TRBJ1-5, with D tentatively TRBD1 (5 bases). CDR1 is GTSNPN and CDR2 is SVGIG in the germline V gene (reference sequence). The CDR3 is 15 residues long. V was trimmed by 0 bases and J by 4 bases, leaving 13 bases between them. CDR3 sequence reads: CAWSVRGRRNQPQHF. DNA of the CDR3: TGTGCCTGGAGTGTAAGGGGCAGGCGGAATCAGCCCCAGCATTTT.

This clonotype was detected ten times or more. V usage is TRBV12-3 or TRBV12-4 and J usage is TRBJ2-1; 9 bases match TRBD2. This CDR3 spans 16 amino acids. With 7 bases clipped from V and 8 bases from J, the junction kept 15 bases outside the gene matches. In DNA, the CDR3 is TGTGCCAGCACCCCTATTCTTGCGGGAGGGCCATATGAGCAGTTCTTC. Its protein is CASTPILAGGPYEQFF.

This clonotype has ten or more counts. The CDR3 DNA follows: TGCAGTGCACCAAGGCCAGGCGGTAGGGATACGCAGTATTTT. This gives the protein CSAPRPGGRDTQYF. V gene TRBV20-1 combines with J gene TRBJ2-3; unclear D gene. V dropped 6 bases and J dropped 6 bases, with 19 bases sitting between them. Germline V CDR1 and CDR2: DFQATT, SNEGSKA (reference sequence). CDR3 length: 14 amino acids.

In its sample, this clonotype was seen many times. This chain joins TRBV7-2 and TRBJ2-3; no definite D call. The CDR3 has 12 residues. V was cut by 5 bases and J by 7 bases, with 10 bases left in between. The germline CDR1 and CDR2 sequences are SGHTA and FQGNSA. CDR3 protein: CASSLQGYTQYF. DNA for the CDR3: TGTGCCAGCAGCCTACAAGGATATACGCAGTATTTT.

The chain uses TRBV29-1 and TRBJ1-2, with 7 bases that match TRBD1. CDR1 is SQVTM and CDR2 is ANQGSEA in the germline V gene. The junction had 4 bases not matched to a gene; V was cut back by 6 bases and J by 0 bases. This CDR3 is 13 amino acids long. The CDR3 coding sequence is TGCAGCGTGGGACAGTTAGCTAACTATGGCTACACCTTC. Translating gives CSVGQLANYGYTF.

This clonotype was seen many times. The chain carries TRBV28 and TRBJ2-1; TRBD2 matches 8 bases. From germline, CDR1 is MDHEN and CDR2 SYDVKM. The CDR3 loop spans 12 amino acids. V trimming: 10 bases; J trimming: 9 bases; junction bases outside the gene matches: 8. The CDR3 DNA follows: TGTGCCACCACTGTGGCGGGGGGTGAGCAGTTCTTC. Its translation: CATTVAGGEQFF.

On this clonotype: Possible read error: a much larger clone is one base away. This sequence joins TRBV5-4 and TRBJ2-3; 7 nucleotides align to TRBD2. Germline V CDR1 and CDR2: SGHNT, YYREEE (reference sequence). The CDR3 loop spans 14 amino acids. CDR3 sequence: CATTEPTSTDTHYF. The CDR3 region has the DNA TGTGCCACAACGGAACCGACTAGCACAGATACGCATTATTTT.

V gene TRBV29-1 combines with J gene TRBJ2-1; TRBD1 matches 8 bases. The CDR3 length is 16 residues. Losses at the gene ends were 2 bases for V and 2 bases for J; bases not matched to a gene: 8. The germline V gene encodes CDR1 SQVTM and CDR2 ANQGSEA. CDR3 loop: CSVEPRGTGTYNEQFF. CDR3 DNA: TGCAGCGTTGAACCTCGGGGGACAGGAACCTACAATGAGCAGTTCTTC.

The rearrangement uses TRBV7-6 and TRBJ2-5; TRBD2 matches 8 bases. Losses at the gene ends were 4 bases for V and 4 bases for J; bases not matched to a gene: 8. Germline CDR1 reads SGHVS; CDR2 reads FNYEAQ. The CDR3 extends over 15 amino acids. CDR3 in DNA: TGTGCCAGCAGCTACCTGCGGGGGGATGGAGAGACCCAGTACTTC. The encoded protein is CASSYLRGDGETQYF.

The V gene is TRBV20-1, the J gene TRBJ1-4; D is perhaps TRBD1 (5 bases). The V gene's germline CDR1 is DFQATT and CDR2 SNEGSKA (reference sequence). V shed 0 bases and J shed 8 bases, with 16 bases lying between them. The CDR3 consists of 15 residues. CDR3 nucleotides: TGCAGTGCTAGAGAGTCGGGACGGGGAAGGGAAAAACTGTTTTTT. Protein product: CSARESGRGREKLFF.

The chain combines TRBV7-2 with TRBJ2-2; the match to TRBD2 covers 11 bases. CDR1 is SGHTA, CDR2 FQGNSA, per germline. V lost 6 bases to trimming and J lost 4 bases; unmatched junction nucleotides: 4. The CDR3 has 15 amino acids. The CDR3 coding sequence is TGTGCCAGCAGACTAGGACTAGCGGGCACCGGGGAGCTGTTTTTT. Translation gives CASRLGLAGTGELFF.

This clonotype was counted between two and nine times. The chain joins TRBV9 to TRBJ1-2; D may be TRBD1 (6 bases). The CDR3 covers 15 residues. CDR1 SGDLS and CDR2 YYNGEE come from the germline V gene. Trimming took 3 bases from V and 4 from J, leaving 16 bases between them. CDR3: CASSDPQGRGYGYTF. The CDR3 coding sequence is TGTGCCAGCAGCGACCCACAGGGTCGTGGCTATGGCTACACCTTC.

This clonotype turned up a few times. The genes are TRBV5-1 and TRBJ1-4; tentative D call: TRBD1 (6 bases). Germline V lookup: CDR1 SGHRS, CDR2 YFSETQ. The length of the CDR3 is 14 residues. V was clipped by 4 bases and J by 5 bases, with 12 bases between them. DNA for the CDR3: TGCGCCAGCAGCCGACAGGAAAGAAATGAAAAACTGTTTTTT. It codes for CASSRQERNEKLFF.

The sample holds many counts of this clonotype. The V call is TRBV18, the J call TRBJ1-3; tentative D call: TRBD1 (6 bases). This CDR3 region has 16 residues. Germline CDR1 KGHSH, CDR2 LQKENI. The ends were cut back, 6 bases at V and 7 bases at J, with 22 bases in the middle. CDR3 sequence reads: CASSRILDRNYNTIYF. The DNA of the CDR3 is TGTGCCAGCTCTCGTATACTCGACAGGAATTACAACACCATATATTTT.

This rearrangement joins TRBV20-1 to TRBJ2-5, with D perhaps TRBD1 or TRBD2 (5 bases each). CDR1 DFQATT and CDR2 SNEGSKA come from the germline V gene (reference sequence). Trimming stripped 3 bases from V and 5 bases from J, with 13 bases between. The CDR3 loop spans 13 amino acids. CDR3 sequence: CSARAWGRETQYF. CDR3 coding DNA: TGCAGTGCTAGGGCTTGGGGACGGGAGACCCAGTACTTC.